Listed here is a single TCR beta chain. A TCRbeta library incorporating unique molecular identifiers was prepared. TCRdb fed the PCR reads into MiXCR, producing one record per CDR3 protein. The sample consists of about 500,000 distinct CDR3 sequences, approximately 32% of them appearing once. Unmatched junction bases numbered 10, after V lost 4 bases and J lost 5 bases. Germline-derived CDR1 and CDR2 are SGHAT and FQNNGV. This CDR3 is built from 16 residues. The data stem from a study of T-cell reconstitution after alpha-beta-depleted transplantation in children. The rearrangement links TRBV11-2 to TRBJ2-5; 10 nucleotides match TRBD2. This TCR came from a human donor who donated a stem cell graft to a child with aplastic anemia. This specimen consisted of PBMCs from the stem cell graft donor, obtained from the stem cell graft. CDR3 region: CASSSEREGPRETQYF. The CDR3 bases are TGTGCCAGCAGCTCGGAGCGGGAGGGCCCCAGGGAGACCCAGTACTTC.